The clone carrying this T cell receptor (beta chain) was seen at least ten times. As yet, its antigen is unknown. This entry is derived from a study of T cells in Graves' hyperthyroidism and ophthalmopathy. Study-wide results and caveats: Prediction of ophthalmopathy progression came a median approximately 6.6 months pre-onset.

This CDR3 comprises 14 residues. The V segment lost 2 bases and the J segment 9 bases; nucleotides outside the gene matches: 8. Per the germline V gene, CDR1 is GTSNPN and CDR2 is SVGIG (reference sequence). TCR beta CDR3 sequences were amplified from RNA transcripts. The primer set for the first-round RT-PCR of the TCR CDR3 was HTBI. Each CDR3 protein is one row after TCRdb ran MiXCR on the multiplex PCR reads. The repertoire holds hundreds of thousands of distinct CDR3 sequences, with about 15% as singletons. Fresh peripheral blood, 7.5 to 10 ml of it, supplied the PBMCs. The sample was blood. The sequence derives from a woman under 30 with Graves' hyperthyroidism. The rearrangement joins TRBV30 to TRBJ1-4, with 8 bases aligning to TRBD1. CDR3 loop: CAWSLGQGGQKLFF. CDR3 coding DNA: TGTGCCTGGAGTCTCGGACAGGGCGGACAAAAACTGTTTTTT.